The 18 T cell receptor beta chains given below trace back to one sample, sequenced in a study of T cell changes during pregnancy in multiple sclerosis. Generated by immunoSEQ multiplex PCR, the TCRdb table keeps only in-frame clones and is missing some. The sample holds nearly 25,000 clones, 70% to 90% seen once. The sequencing here drew on CD4+ T cells from peripheral blood mononuclear cells, taken in the first trimester of pregnancy. The source of these receptors is a female donor in good health, enrolled as a control in a pregnancy study.

V usage is TRBV9 and J usage is TRBJ2-5, with 12 nucleotides matching TRBD2. With 3 bases clipped from V and 5 bases from J, the junction kept 14 bases outside the gene matches. The germline V gene has CDR1 SGDLS and CDR2 YYNGEE. This CDR3 is 18 amino acids long. CDR3 region: CASSAETSGGLGEETQYF. CDR3 sequence (DNA): TGTGCCAGCAGCGCCGAGACTAGCGGGGGCTTGGGGGAGGAGACCCAGTACTTC. The entire variable domain, with the rest obtained from reference TRBV9 and TRBJ2-5, is as follows: DSGVTQTPKHLITATGQRVTLRCSPRSGDLSVYWYQQSLDQGLQFLIQYYNGEERAKGNILERFSAQQFPDLHSELNLSSLELGDSALYFCASSAETSGGLGEETQYFGPGTRLLVL.

This clone is a singleton in its sample. For the CDR3, the DNA is TGTGCCAGCTCACCGCTAGCGGGAGGAGCAGAGACCCAGTACTTC. It specifies CASSPLAGGAETQYF. This sequence joins TRBV18 and TRBJ2-5; 11 bases match TRBD2. From germline, CDR1 is KGHSH and CDR2 LQKENI. CDR3 length: 15 amino acids. With V trimmed by 3 bases and J by 4 bases, 4 bases remained unmatched.

The V and J genes are TRBV7-6 and TRBJ2-2; no clear D. This CDR3 comprises 13 residues. The V gene's germline CDR1 is SGHVS and CDR2 FNYEAQ. The germline V and J ends were trimmed by 5 bases and 0 bases, with 4 bases remaining between them. The CDR3 DNA is TGTGCCAGCAGCCTCTCGAACACCGGGGAGCTGTTTTTT. Translation: CASSLSNTGELFF.

The V and J genes are TRBV19 and TRBJ2-7, with D perhaps matching TRBD2 (5 bases). Trimming left V 4 bases short and J 2 bases short, with 18 bases between. Germline V gives CDR1 LNHDA, CDR2 SQIVND (reference sequence). The CDR3 totals 16 residues. CDR3 in DNA: TGTGCCAGTAGTACAACCACAGAGGGAACCCCCTACGAGCAGTACTTC. Translated: CASSTTTEGTPYEQYF.

The chain employs TRBV2 and TRBJ2-7; 7 bases align to TRBD1. The CDR3 is 14 amino acids. Germline CDR1 and CDR2: SNHLY and FYNNEI. The V segment lost 2 bases and the J segment 0 bases; nucleotides outside the gene matches: 1. CDR3 DNA sequence: TGTGCCAGCAGTGAACAGGGGGACTCCTACGAGCAGTACTTC. Protein: CASSEQGDSYEQYF.

This clone was recorded only once. V gene TRBV6-1 combines with J gene TRBJ1-3; unclear D gene. CDR1 and CDR2 (germline): MNHNS, SASEGT. V was trimmed by 3 bases and J by 3 bases, leaving 15 bases between them. The CDR3 has 16 amino acids. The CDR3 sequence is CASSDIPRVGGNTIYF. For the CDR3, the DNA is TGTGCCAGCAGTGATATCCCACGGGTCGGTGGAAACACCATATATTTT.

The chain employs TRBV11-2 and TRBJ2-7, with 9 bases that match TRBD1. The CDR3 length is 16 residues. The V and J ends lost 5 bases and 0 bases, in that order; junction bases with no gene match: 8. CDR1 SGHAT and CDR2 FQNNGV come from the germline V gene. CDR3 sequence: CASSPRTGASSYEQYF. CDR3 DNA: TGTGCCAGCAGCCCGCGGACAGGGGCGAGCTCCTACGAGCAGTACTTC.

The V gene is TRBV28, the J gene TRBJ2-7, with D perhaps matching TRBD2 (6 bases). Looked up from germline, CDR1 is MDHEN and CDR2 is SYDVKM. CDR3 size: 17 residues. V gave up 5 bases and J gave up 3 bases, with 23 bases separating them. CDR3 protein: CASSGGSEALTLYEQYF. CDR3 nucleotide sequence: TGTGCCAGCAGTGGGGGGAGTGAAGCCTTAACCCTCTACGAGCAGTACTTC.

V gene TRBV21-1 combines with J gene TRBJ2-5; the table gives TRBD1 as D, unverified against the DNA. TRBV21-1 has pseudogene status. The CDR3 has 14 amino acids. The CDR3 reads CASRADREQETQYF. CDR3 DNA sequence: TGTGCCAGCAGAGCCGACAGGGAACAAGAGACCCAGTACTTC.

V is TRBV4-1 and J is TRBJ1-3; 7 bases map to TRBD1. CDR1 MGHRA and CDR2 YSYEKL come from the germline V gene. The CDR3 runs to 15 residues. J lost 8 bases, V lost 1 base, and 8 bases had no gene match. CDR3 sequence: CASSQVTTGRYTIYF. CDR3 DNA sequence: TGCGCCAGCAGCCAAGTAACGACAGGGAGATACACCATATATTTT.

The genes are TRBV2 and TRBJ1-2, with 9 bases lining up with TRBD1. The junction had 2 bases not matched to a gene; V was cut back by 5 bases and J by 4 bases. This CDR3 has 13 residues. CDR1 is SNHLY, CDR2 FYNNEI, per germline. The CDR3 reads CASSRQGGYGYTF. The CDR3 DNA reads as TGTGCCAGCAGTAGACAGGGGGGCTATGGCTACACCTTC.

The chain carries TRBV6-1 and TRBJ2-3, with a possible D match to TRBD2 (7 bases). CDR3 length equals 14 residues. V was trimmed by 4 bases and J by 2 bases, leaving 10 bases between them. Germline loops: CDR1 MNHNS, CDR2 SASEGT. CDR3 protein: CASSVGGPTDTQYF. The CDR3 DNA sequence: TGTGCCAGCAGTGTGGGGGGGCCCACAGATACGCAGTATTTT.

The V gene is TRBV29-1, the J gene TRBJ2-1; 9 bases fit TRBD2. Germline V lookup: CDR1 SQVTM, CDR2 ANQGSEA. The trim removed 4 bases at V and 6 bases at J, leaving 10 bases unmatched. This CDR3 is 15 amino acids long. CDR3 sequence: CSVGFPGLAGNEQFF. DNA of the CDR3: TGCAGCGTTGGTTTTCCGGGACTAGCAGGCAATGAGCAGTTCTTC.

The chain employs TRBV6-1 and TRBJ2-3; D may be TRBD2 (6 bases). Trimming shortened V by 8 bases and J by 4 bases, and 13 bases separated the two germline ends. The CDR3 has 13 residues. CDR1 is MNHNS and CDR2 is SASEGT in the germline V gene. The CDR3: CASWREMSDTQYF. The DNA of the CDR3 is TGTGCCAGCTGGAGGGAGATGTCAGATACGCAGTATTTT.

This clone was counted a few times. The rearrangement joins TRBV5-1 to TRBJ2-1, with a possible D match to TRBD1 (5 bases). CDR1 SGHRS and CDR2 YFSETQ come from the germline V gene. The CDR3 has 14 residues. Trimming took 5 bases from V and 7 from J, leaving 16 bases between them. The CDR3 here is CASREQVGLNEQFF. In DNA form, the CDR3 reads TGCGCCAGCAGAGAACAGGTGGGGTTGAATGAGCAGTTCTTC.

This clone was seen a single time. The chain combines TRBV28 with TRBJ2-3; D might be TRBD2 (5 bases). Germline assignment: CDR1 MDHEN and CDR2 SYDVKM. The CDR3 spans 16 residues. V dropped 5 bases and J dropped 2 bases, with 17 bases sitting between them. CDR3 nucleotides: TGTGCCAGCAGTCCACGGAGCTGGAGGAACACAGATACGCAGTATTTT. Amino acids: CASSPRSWRNTDTQYF. Looking up the rest from reference TRBV28 and TRBJ2-3 gives the full variable domain: DVKVTQSSRYLVKRTGEKVFLECVQDMDHENMFWYRQDPGLGLRLIYFSYDVKMKEKGDIPEGYSVSREKKERFSLILESASTNQTSMYLCASSPRSWRNTDTQYFGPGTRLTVL.

The rearrangement links TRBV15 to TRBJ2-5; a weak D match, TRBD1 (6 bases). V was clipped by 1 base and J by 1 base, with 7 bases between them. The CDR3 length is 14 residues. Germline lookup yields CDR1 LNHNV and CDR2 YYDKDF (reference sequence). The CDR3 DNA sequence: TGTGCCACCAGCAGAGGGGACACCCAAGAGACCCAGTACTTC. It yields the protein CATSRGDTQETQYF.

This clone has a handful of counts. The chain has TRBV9 and TRBJ1-4, with TRBD1 as a possible D gene (5 bases). The CDR3 extends over 16 amino acids. Per the germline V gene, CDR1 is SGDLS and CDR2 is YYNGEE. V was trimmed by 2 bases and J by 0 bases, leaving 11 bases between them. The CDR3 nucleotides are TGTGCCAGCAGCGTCGACAGCTACTCAACTAATGAAAAACTGTTTTTT. This encodes CASSVDSYSTNEKLFF. The full variable domain, in which reference TRBV9 and TRBJ1-4 provide the parts outside the CDR3, is DSGVTQTPKHLITATGQRVTLRCSPRSGDLSVYWYQQSLDQGLQFLIQYYNGEERAKGNILERFSAQQFPDLHSELNLSSLELGDSALYFCASSVDSYSTNEKLFFGSGTQLSVL.